Presented here are 14 T cell receptor beta chains from one specimen sequenced in a study of early T cells in non-severe SARS-CoV-2 infection. Each CDR3 protein gets one entry after TCRdb re-called the 5' RACE reads with MiXCR. The sample yields more than 95,000 distinct CDR3 sequences, 16% seen once. The specimen sequenced was whole blood. These receptors originate from an adult who was a healthcare worker with PCR-confirmed SARS-CoV-2 infection or an uninfected control (not recorded which).

To note about this clonotype: The junction shows a germline mismatch at one end, possibly a read error. V and J are TRBV18 and TRBJ1-5; D is unclear. CDR3 size: 12 residues. CDR1 and CDR2 (germline): KGHSH, LQKENI. DNA of the CDR3: TGTGCCAGCTCACCTAAGGACCAGCCCCGGCATTTT. This sequence encodes CASSPKDQPRHF.

The chain is built from TRBV5-1 and TRBJ1-1; D might be TRBD1 (5 bases). The CDR3 length is 13 residues. Trimming removed 4 bases from V and 4 bases from J, with 11 bases in between. Germline V gives CDR1 SGHRS, CDR2 YFSETQ. The CDR3 is CASSLQGVTEAFF. In nucleotides, the CDR3 is TGCGCCAGCAGCCTCCAGGGAGTCACTGAAGCTTTCTTT. Looking up the rest from reference TRBV5-1 and TRBJ1-1 gives the full variable domain: KAGVTQTPRYLIKTRGQQVTLSCSPISGHRSVSWYQQTPGQGLQFLFEYFSETQRNKGNFPGRFSGRQFSNSRSEMNVSTLELGDSALYLCASSLQGVTEAFFGQGTRLTVV.

Concerning this clonotype itself: Because the CDR3 is missing its conserved closing phenylalanine or tryptophan, this is likely a read error. It is unclear where the CDR3 begins or ends on the DNA, so no DNA is shown, and the CDR3 is as TCRdb lists it. The V and J genes are TRBV2 and TRBJ2-7; TRBD2 was called by the table and not checked on the DNA. Ends included, the CDR3 has 10 residues. Germline CDR1 reads SNHLY; CDR2 reads FYNNEI. The CDR3 sequence is CASVGLVRNL.

This clonotype was counted a few times. The V gene is TRBV20-1, the J gene TRBJ2-5, with D possibly matching TRBD1 (5 bases). CDR1 is DFQATT and CDR2 is SNEGSKA in the germline V gene (reference sequence). This CDR3 has 15 amino acids. V lost 0 bases and J lost 2, with 13 bases in between. The CDR3 loop reads CSARDRVQGQETQYF. The CDR3 nucleotides read TGCAGTGCTAGAGATAGGGTCCAGGGACAAGAGACCCAGTACTTC.

V usage is TRBV3-1 and J usage is TRBJ2-1, with TRBD2 identical over 9 bases. V trimming: 0 bases; J trimming: 4 bases; junction bases outside the gene matches: 13. Germline CDR1 is LGHDT and CDR2 is YNNKEL (reference sequence). This CDR3 is 19 amino acids long. The chain's CDR3 is CASSQELGLAGGSYNEQFF. In DNA form, the CDR3 reads TGTGCCAGCAGCCAAGAGCTGGGACTGGCGGGGGGGTCTTACAATGAGCAGTTCTTC.

This chain links TRBV27 with TRBJ2-7, with D possibly TRBD2 on 5 matching bases. Germline-derived CDR1 and CDR2 are MNHEY and SMNVEV (reference sequence). Trimming pared 5 bases from V and 2 bases from J, leaving 10 bases between. The CDR3 contains 13 residues. In nucleotides, the CDR3 is TGTGCCAGCAGTCCGCGGGCGGCCTACGAGCAGTACTTC. This sequence encodes CASSPRAAYEQYF.

The CDR3 reads CASSTSGRYNEQFF. In DNA, the CDR3 is TGTGCCAGCAGCACTAGCGGGAGATACAATGAGCAGTTCTTC. The chain employs TRBV9 and TRBJ2-1; 11 bases are shared with TRBD2. The germline V gene has CDR1 SGDLS and CDR2 YYNGEE. The V segment lost 4 bases and the J segment 4 bases; nucleotides outside the gene matches: 1. The CDR3 is 14 residues long.

This clonotype has a count of ten or more. The chain links TRBV11-2 to TRBJ2-4, with a possible D match to TRBD1 (6 bases). Germline values: CDR1 SGHAT, CDR2 FQNNGV. Trimming removed 5 bases at V and 0 bases at J, with 20 bases between. This CDR3 is 18 amino acids long. Here the CDR3 DNA reads TGTGCCAGCAGCCGAGCGCTTAGGGGGTTATTAGCCAAAAACATTCAGTACTTC. Translating gives CASSRALRGLLAKNIQYF. The full variable domain, in which reference TRBV11-2 and TRBJ2-4 provide the parts outside the CDR3, is EAGVAQSPRYKIIEKRQSVAFWCNPISGHATLYWYQQILGQGPKLLIQFQNNGVVDDSQLPKDRFSAERLKGVDSTLKIQPAKLEDSAVYLCASSRALRGLLAKNIQYFGAGTRLSVL.

This clonotype has just a few counts. This sequence joins TRBV11-2 and TRBJ1-1; TRBD1 might be the D (6 bases). Germline assignment: CDR1 SGHAT and CDR2 FQNNGV. This CDR3 has 16 residues. V shed 5 bases and J shed 4 bases, with 20 bases lying between them. The CDR3 nucleotides are TGTGCCAGCAGCGCAGACCCAGGGGCAGGGTCCACTGAAGCTTTCTTT. Its protein product is CASSADPGAGSTEAFF. Drawing the rest from reference TRBV11-2 and TRBJ1-1, the complete variable domain is EAGVAQSPRYKIIEKRQSVAFWCNPISGHATLYWYQQILGQGPKLLIQFQNNGVVDDSQLPKDRFSAERLKGVDSTLKIQPAKLEDSAVYLCASSADPGAGSTEAFFGQGTRLTVV.

The CDR3 loop is CSVLAGPYEQYF. The DNA of the CDR3 is TGCAGCGTTCTAGCGGGACCCTACGAGCAGTACTTC. The rearrangement links TRBV29-1 to TRBJ2-7; TRBD2 aligns across 9 bases. Germline V CDR1 and CDR2: SQVTM, ANQGSEA. This CDR3 has 12 residues. V was pared by 5 bases and J by 2 bases, with 1 base of the junction left unmatched.

This clonotype was seen a few times. The chain carries TRBV20-1 and TRBJ1-6, with 7 bases aligning to TRBD1. The CDR3 is 14 residues long. Germline trimming cut 3 bases from V and 9 bases from J; bases unmatched to any gene: 8. Germline-derived CDR1 and CDR2 are DFQATT and SNEGSKA (reference sequence). The CDR3 nucleotides read TGCAGTGCTAGTGTTGGGACAGTGGGTTCACCCCTCCACTTT. Amino acids: CSASVGTVGSPLHF.

This clonotype was observed many times. The chain joins TRBV9 to TRBJ2-3, with 7 bases aligning to TRBD1. Germline V gene lookup returns CDR1 SGDLS and CDR2 YYNGEE. The CDR3 consists of 16 residues. V lost 4 bases, J lost 6 bases, and 14 bases stayed unmatched. Here the CDR3 DNA reads TGTGCCAGCAGCAGGGGGACAGACCCCCAAGGGGATACGCAGTATTTT. Translated: CASSRGTDPQGDTQYF.

The genes are TRBV12-5 and TRBJ2-1, with TRBD2 identical over 8 bases. The germline V gene encodes CDR1 LGHNT and CDR2 FRNRAP. The CDR3 consists of 14 residues. The J segment lost 5 bases and the V segment lost 6 bases, leaving 6 bases of the junction unmatched. In DNA form, the CDR3 reads TGTGCTAGTGGCCGGGGTAGCGGGAACAATGAGCAGTTCTTC. Protein product: CASGRGSGNNEQFF.

The chain joins TRBV5-1 to TRBJ1-6; D is unresolved. The CDR3 covers 11 residues. The germline gives CDR1 SGHRS, CDR2 YFSETQ. Trimming took 0 bases from V and 10 from J, leaving 2 bases between them. The CDR3: CASSLVSPLHF. The CDR3 DNA sequence: TGCGCCAGCAGCTTGGTCTCACCCCTCCACTTT.